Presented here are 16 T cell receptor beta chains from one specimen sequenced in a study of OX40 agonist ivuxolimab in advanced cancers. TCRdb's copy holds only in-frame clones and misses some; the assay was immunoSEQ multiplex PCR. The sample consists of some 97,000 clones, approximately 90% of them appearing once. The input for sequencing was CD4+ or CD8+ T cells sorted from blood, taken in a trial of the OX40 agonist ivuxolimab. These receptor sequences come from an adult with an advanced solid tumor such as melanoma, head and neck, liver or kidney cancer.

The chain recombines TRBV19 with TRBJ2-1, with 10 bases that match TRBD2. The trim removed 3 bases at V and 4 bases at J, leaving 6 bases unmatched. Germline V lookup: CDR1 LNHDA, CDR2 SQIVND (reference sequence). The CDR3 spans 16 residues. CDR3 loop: CASSMTSGYKYNEQFF. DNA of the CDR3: TGTGCCAGTAGTATGACTAGCGGGTACAAATACAATGAGCAGTTCTTC. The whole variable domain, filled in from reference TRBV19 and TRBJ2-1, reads DGGITQSPKYLFRKEGQNVTLSCEQNLNHDAMYWYRQDPGQGLRLIYYSQIVNDFQKGDIAEGYSVSREKKESFPLTVTSAQKNPTAFYLCASSMTSGYKYNEQFFGPGTRLTVL.

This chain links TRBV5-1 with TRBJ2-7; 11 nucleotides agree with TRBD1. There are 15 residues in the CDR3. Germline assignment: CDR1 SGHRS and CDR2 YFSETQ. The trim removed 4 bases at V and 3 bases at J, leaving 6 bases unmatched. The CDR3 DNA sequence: TGCGCCAGCAGCGGAACCGGGACAGGGGGCTACGAGCAGTACTTC. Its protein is CASSGTGTGGYEQYF.

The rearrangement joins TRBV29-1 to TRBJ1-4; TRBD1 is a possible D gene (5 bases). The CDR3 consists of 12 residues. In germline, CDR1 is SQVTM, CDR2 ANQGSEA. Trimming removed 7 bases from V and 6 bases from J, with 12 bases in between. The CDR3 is CSAGEVYEKLFF. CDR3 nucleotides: TGCAGCGCGGGGGAGGTGTATGAAAAACTGTTTTTT. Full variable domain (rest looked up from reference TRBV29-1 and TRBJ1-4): SAVISQKPSRDICQRGTSLTIQCQVDSQVTMMFWYRQQPGQSLTLIATANQGSEATYESGFVIDKFPISRPNLTFSTLTVSNMSPEDSSIYLCSAGEVYEKLFFGSGTQLSVL.

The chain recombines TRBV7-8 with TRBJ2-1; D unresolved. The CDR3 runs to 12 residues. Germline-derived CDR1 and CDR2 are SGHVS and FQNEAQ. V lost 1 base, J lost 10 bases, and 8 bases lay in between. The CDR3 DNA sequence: TGTGCCAGCAGCTTAGATCGATCGGAGCAGTTCTTC. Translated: CASSLDRSEQFF.

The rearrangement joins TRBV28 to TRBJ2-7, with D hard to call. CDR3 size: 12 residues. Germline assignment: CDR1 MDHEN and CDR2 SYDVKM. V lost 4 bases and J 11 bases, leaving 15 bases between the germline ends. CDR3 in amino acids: CASSSRTADEYF. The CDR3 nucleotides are TGTGCCAGCAGTTCACGGACGGCAGACGAGTACTTC.

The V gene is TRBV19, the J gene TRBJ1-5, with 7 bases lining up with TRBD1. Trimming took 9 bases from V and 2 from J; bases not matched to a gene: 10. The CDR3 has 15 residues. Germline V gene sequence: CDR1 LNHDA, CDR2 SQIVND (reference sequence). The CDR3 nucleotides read TGTGCCAGCAGCCGGCAAGGGGGCGGCAATCAGCCCCAGCATTTT. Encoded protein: CASSRQGGGNQPQHF.

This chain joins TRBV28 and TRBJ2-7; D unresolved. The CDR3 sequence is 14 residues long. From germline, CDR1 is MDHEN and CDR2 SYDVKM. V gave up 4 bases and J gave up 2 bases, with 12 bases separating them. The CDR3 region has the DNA TGTGCCAGCAGTTCCGCGACACCTCCCTACGAGCAGTACTTC. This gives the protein CASSSATPPYEQYF.

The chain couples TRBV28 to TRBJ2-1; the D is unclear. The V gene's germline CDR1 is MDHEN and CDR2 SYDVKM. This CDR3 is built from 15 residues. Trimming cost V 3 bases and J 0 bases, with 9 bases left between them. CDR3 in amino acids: CASSLVLSSYNEQFF. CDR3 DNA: TGTGCCAGCAGTTTGGTCCTAAGCTCCTACAATGAGCAGTTCTTC.

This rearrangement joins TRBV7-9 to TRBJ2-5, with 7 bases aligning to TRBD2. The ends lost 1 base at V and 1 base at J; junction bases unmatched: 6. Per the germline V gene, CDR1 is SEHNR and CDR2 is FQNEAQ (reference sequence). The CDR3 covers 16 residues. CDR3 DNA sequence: TGTGCCAGCAGCTTAGGTTCTAGCGGAGGCCAAGAGACCCAGTACTTC. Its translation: CASSLGSSGGQETQYF.

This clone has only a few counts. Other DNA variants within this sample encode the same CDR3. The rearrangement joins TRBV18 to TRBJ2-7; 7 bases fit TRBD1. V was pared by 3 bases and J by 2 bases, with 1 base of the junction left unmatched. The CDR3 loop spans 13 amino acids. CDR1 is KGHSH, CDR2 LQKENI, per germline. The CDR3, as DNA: TGTGCCAGCTCACCGGGACAGACCTACGAGCAGTACTTC. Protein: CASSPGQTYEQYF.

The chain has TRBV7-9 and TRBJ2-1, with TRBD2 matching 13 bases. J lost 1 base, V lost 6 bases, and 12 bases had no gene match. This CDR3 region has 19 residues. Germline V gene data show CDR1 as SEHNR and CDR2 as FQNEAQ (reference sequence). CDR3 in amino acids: CASSQPGLAGPSSYNEQFF. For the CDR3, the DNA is TGTGCCAGCAGTCAACCGGGACTAGCGGGACCATCTTCCTACAATGAGCAGTTCTTC.

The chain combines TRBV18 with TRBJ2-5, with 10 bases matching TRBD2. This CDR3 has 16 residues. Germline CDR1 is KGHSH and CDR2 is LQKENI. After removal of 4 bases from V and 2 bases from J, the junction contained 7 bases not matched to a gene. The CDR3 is CASSLGWTSGQETQYF. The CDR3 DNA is TGTGCCAGCTCACTGGGCTGGACTAGCGGACAAGAGACCCAGTACTTC.

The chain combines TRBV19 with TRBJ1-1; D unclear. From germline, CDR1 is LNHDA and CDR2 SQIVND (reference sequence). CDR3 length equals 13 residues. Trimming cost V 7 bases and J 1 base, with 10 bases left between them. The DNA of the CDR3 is TGTGCCAGTAATGAAGCGGGGAACACTGAAGCTTTCTTT. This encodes CASNEAGNTEAFF.

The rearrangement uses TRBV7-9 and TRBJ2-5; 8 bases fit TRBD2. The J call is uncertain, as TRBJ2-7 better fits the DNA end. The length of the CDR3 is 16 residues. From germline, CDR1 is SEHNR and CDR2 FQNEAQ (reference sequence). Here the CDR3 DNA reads TGTGCCAGCAGCTTAGCCGGAGCAGCGGGGGCCTACGAGCAGTACTTC. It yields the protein CASSLAGAAGAYEQYF.

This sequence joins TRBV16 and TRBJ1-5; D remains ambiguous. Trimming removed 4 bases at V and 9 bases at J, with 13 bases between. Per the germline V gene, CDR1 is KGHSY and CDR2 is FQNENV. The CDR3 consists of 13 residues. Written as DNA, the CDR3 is TGTGCCAGCAGCCTCTCCCTTAACCCGCCCCAGCATTTT. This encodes CASSLSLNPPQHF.

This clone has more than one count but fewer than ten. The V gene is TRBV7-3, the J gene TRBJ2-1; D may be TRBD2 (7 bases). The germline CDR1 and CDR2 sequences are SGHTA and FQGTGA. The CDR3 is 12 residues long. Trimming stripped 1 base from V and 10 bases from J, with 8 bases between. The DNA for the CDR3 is TGTGCCAGCAGCTTAAGCGGGGGCGAGCAGTTCTTC. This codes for CASSLSGGEQFF.